These 11 T cell receptor beta chains originate from one sample sequenced in a study of beta chain features in type 1 diabetes. General study findings and limits: Moderate but significant shortening of TCRB CDR3s was recorded in all four CD4+ subsets from Type 1 diabetes patients.

These receptors are not linked to any known antigen. Sequencing targeted expressed TCRB transcripts, as all isolated RNA had been reverse transcribed. Some clones are missing from TCRdb's copy, which holds only in-frame ones; the method was immunoSEQ multiplex PCR. Of hundreds of thousands of clones in the sample, roughly 10% are singletons; the top ten hold about 0.018%. Sequenced material: naive CD4+ T cells from blood. All receptors come from a man under 40 with type 1 diabetes.

This chain joins TRBV7-8 and TRBJ2-1; no firm D call. Germline V lookup: CDR1 SGHVS, CDR2 FQNEAQ. There are 14 residues in the CDR3. The ends were cut back, 3 bases at V and 0 bases at J, with 6 bases in the middle. The CDR3 reads CASSFATSYNEQFF. DNA of the CDR3: TGTGCCAGCAGCTTTGCTACCTCCTACAATGAGCAGTTCTTC. The entire variable domain, with the rest obtained from reference TRBV7-8 and TRBJ2-1, is as follows: GAGVSQSPRYKVAKRGQDVALRCDPISGHVSLFWYQQALGQGPEFLTYFQNEAQLDKSGLPSDRFFAERPEGSVSTLKIQRTQQEDSAVYLCASSFATSYNEQFFGPGTRLTVL.

The chain employs TRBV5-7 and TRBJ1-5; 7 nucleotides agree with TRBD1. TRBV5-7 is designated an ORF whose function remains uncertain. This CDR3 comprises 14 residues. The V segment lost 1 base and the J segment 2 bases; nucleotides outside the gene matches: 0. This chain's CDR3 is CASSLRGRNQPQHF. CDR3 DNA sequence: TGTGCCAGCAGCTTGAGGGGGCGCAATCAGCCCCAGCATTTT.

This clone was detected only a few times. The chain links TRBV30 to TRBJ1-5; 9 bases fit TRBD1. V was pared by 5 bases and J by 6 bases, with 8 bases of the junction left unmatched. CDR1 and CDR2 (germline): GTSNPN, SVGIG (reference sequence). The CDR3 length is 14 residues. CDR3: CAWGRDRAGQPQHF. The CDR3 DNA sequence: TGTGCCTGGGGCCGGGACAGGGCGGGTCAGCCCCAGCATTTT.

This clone was seen a few times. The V call is TRBV2, the J call TRBJ2-2; possibly TRBD2 for D (6 bases). The CDR3 contains 12 residues. Per the germline V gene, CDR1 is SNHLY and CDR2 is FYNNEI. Trimming stripped 9 bases from V and 6 bases from J, with 11 bases between. This chain's CDR3 is CASSGPPGELFF. The CDR3 nucleotides are TGTGCCAGTAGCGGTCCCCCCGGGGAGCTGTTTTTT. Filled out from reference TRBV2 and TRBJ2-2, the complete variable domain reads EPEVTQTPSHQVTQMGQEVILRCVPISNHLYFYWYRQILGQKVEFLVSFYNNEISEKSEIFDDQFSVERPDGSNFTLKIRSTKLEDSAMYFCASSGPPGELFFGEGSRLTVL.

The chain joins TRBV6-6 to TRBJ2-3; 13 bases fit TRBD2. Unmatched junction bases numbered 9, after V lost 6 bases and J lost 9 bases. CDR1 is MNHNY and CDR2 is SVGAGI in the germline V gene (reference sequence). The CDR3 has 15 residues. The CDR3 reads CASSPSTSGGETQYF. In DNA, the CDR3 is TGTGCCAGCAGCCCCAGTACTAGCGGGGGGGAGACGCAGTATTTT.

This clone was found a few times. The chain combines TRBV29-1 with TRBJ2-1; perhaps TRBD2 as D (6 bases). The V and J ends lost 5 bases and 3 bases respectively, with 14 bases between them. This CDR3 is built from 14 residues. Per the germline V gene, CDR1 is SQVTM and CDR2 is ANQGSEA. In nucleotides, the CDR3 is TGCAGCGTTAGCCCGGGACTCGGCTACAATGAGCAGTTCTTC. Protein product: CSVSPGLGYNEQFF.

V gene TRBV5-1 combines with J gene TRBJ2-7, with D possibly matching TRBD1 (5 bases). The CDR3 is 15 amino acids. CDR1 and CDR2 from the germline V gene are SGHRS and YFSETQ. Trimming cost V 0 bases and J 5 bases, with 15 bases left between them. In DNA form, the CDR3 reads TGCGCCAGCAGCTTGGTAGCAGGGTCTAACAACGAGCAGTACTTC. Amino acid sequence: CASSLVAGSNNEQYF.

This clone was observed a handful of times. This rearrangement joins TRBV11-2 to TRBJ2-5; TRBD1 might be the D (6 bases). Trimming left V 5 bases short and J 3 bases short, with 13 bases between. This CDR3 is 14 amino acids long. Germline V gene sequence: CDR1 SGHAT, CDR2 FQNNGV. CDR3 bases: TGTGCCAGCAGCGGCGCACAGGGAGAAGAGACCCAGTACTTC. It yields the protein CASSGAQGEETQYF.

CDR3 nucleotide sequence: TGCGCCAGCAGCTTAGAGCCAGCGGCCCAGGGGGTATGGTACGAGCAGTACTTC. Amino acids: CASSLEPAAQGVWYEQYF. The chain carries TRBV5-1 and TRBJ2-7, with 7 bases that match TRBD1. The J segment lost 4 bases and the V segment lost 2 bases, leaving 18 bases of the junction unmatched. The CDR3 consists of 18 residues. Germline V CDR1 and CDR2: SGHRS, YFSETQ.

This clone was observed a handful of times. V usage is TRBV6-5 and J usage is TRBJ1-2; maybe TRBD1 (5 bases). The germline V and J ends were trimmed by 5 bases and 5 bases, with 9 bases remaining between them. The CDR3 length is 12 residues. In germline, CDR1 is MNHEY, CDR2 SVGAGI. CDR3 in amino acids: CASSLTEYGYTF. DNA of the CDR3: TGTGCCAGCAGTCTGACAGAATATGGCTACACCTTC.

This clone was detected only a few times. At one of its ends the junction is not consistent with the germline gene, which may arise from a read error. The chain is built from TRBV7-2 and TRBJ1-5, with D perhaps TRBD1 (5 bases). This CDR3 comprises 14 residues. The germline gives CDR1 SGHTA, CDR2 FQGNSA. CDR3 sequence: CASSLEQGNPPQHF. CDR3 in DNA: TGTGCCAGCAGCTTGGAGCAGGGAAATCCGCCCCAGCATTTT.